Each of the 27 T cell receptor beta chains below was sequenced from the same sample in a study of blood T cell repertoires in COVID-19. The protocol was immunoSEQ multiplex PCR, while the TCRdb copy is restricted to in-frame clones and leaves out a portion. Of 300,000 to 350,000 clones in the sample, about 90% were seen once. The specimen sequenced was peripheral blood. The receptors were sampled from a woman aged 25 to 39 with COVID-19, enrolled during active disease.

The genes are TRBV7-2 and TRBJ2-2; 12 nucleotides agree with TRBD2. J was trimmed by 1 base and V by 6 bases; bases with no gene match: 6. The CDR3 is 17 residues long. CDR1 is SGHTA and CDR2 is FQGNSA in the germline V gene. CDR3 region: CASSSSSGRVNTGELFF. CDR3 nucleotide sequence: TGTGCCAGCAGTTCCTCTAGCGGGAGGGTGAACACCGGGGAGCTGTTTTTT.

This chain joins TRBV11-2 and TRBJ2-2; 14 bases map to TRBD2. The germline gives CDR1 SGHAT, CDR2 FQNNGV. V trimming: 5 bases; J trimming: 2 bases; junction bases outside the gene matches: 4. The CDR3 has 17 residues. CDR3 residues: CASSPGTSGRNTGELFF. CDR3 DNA: TGTGCCAGCAGCCCTGGGACTAGCGGGAGAAACACCGGGGAGCTGTTTTTT. Variable domain in full (rest from reference TRBV11-2 and TRBJ2-2): EAGVAQSPRYKIIEKRQSVAFWCNPISGHATLYWYQQILGQGPKLLIQFQNNGVVDDSQLPKDRFSAERLKGVDSTLKIQPAKLEDSAVYLCASSPGTSGRNTGELFFGEGSRLTVL.

The rearrangement links TRBV19 to TRBJ2-1; 7 bases line up with TRBD2. Germline trimming cut 4 bases from V and 3 bases from J; bases unmatched to any gene: 6. This CDR3 spans 15 amino acids. Germline assignment: CDR1 LNHDA and CDR2 SQIVND (reference sequence). CDR3 in amino acids: CASSRLAENYNEQFF. CDR3 nucleotide sequence: TGTGCCAGTAGTAGGCTAGCGGAAAACTACAATGAGCAGTTCTTC.

A remark on this clone: Sequence at one end of the junction differs from germline and may be a read error. The chain is built from TRBV5-6 and TRBJ2-2; possible D gene TRBD2, 6 bases. The CDR3 sequence is 16 residues long. From germline, CDR1 is SGHDT and CDR2 YYEEEE. The CDR3 region has the DNA TGTGTCAGCAGCTTGGTGGTCTTGGAGGGCACCGGGGAGCTGTTTTTT. Its protein is CVSSLVVLEGTGELFF.

V usage is TRBV19 and J usage is TRBJ1-1; D call uncertain. The germline gives CDR1 LNHDA, CDR2 SQIVND (reference sequence). This CDR3 has 11 amino acids. V was shortened by 2 bases and J by 5 bases, with 3 bases between the two germline ends. In nucleotides, the CDR3 is TGTGCCAGTAGTATACTTACTGAAGCTTTCTTT. Translated: CASSILTEAFF.

This chain joins TRBV18 and TRBJ1-2, with TRBD1 identical over 9 bases. The CDR3 has 15 amino acids. V trimming: 4 bases; J trimming: 1 base; junction bases outside the gene matches: 4. Germline V lookup: CDR1 KGHSH, CDR2 LQKENI. The DNA of the CDR3 is TGTGCCAGCTCACGGGACAGGGAAATTAACTATGGCTACACCTTC. This encodes CASSRDREINYGYTF.

The chain uses TRBV30 and TRBJ1-2; TRBD1 matches at 7 bases. The CDR3 runs 13 residues. V lost 3 bases to trimming and J lost 3 bases; unmatched junction nucleotides: 4. In germline, CDR1 is GTSNPN, CDR2 SVGIG (reference sequence). CDR3 residues: CAWRTGLDYGYTF. The CDR3 region has the DNA TGTGCCTGGAGGACAGGGCTTGACTATGGCTACACCTTC.

The chain recombines TRBV7-9 with TRBJ2-1, with TRBD2 identical over 10 bases. V lost 2 bases and J lost 9; bases outside the gene matches: 7. This CDR3 has 15 residues. Germline V gene data show CDR1 as SEHNR and CDR2 as FQNEAQ (reference sequence). In DNA form, the CDR3 reads TGTGCCAGCAGCTTACTAAGCGGGAGGGAAAGTGAGCAGTTCTTC. Its translation: CASSLLSGRESEQFF.

The V call is TRBV19, the J call TRBJ1-1, with D perhaps matching TRBD1 (6 bases). Between the trimmed V and J ends, which lost 7 bases and 4 bases, there was a span of 22 bases. Per the germline V gene, CDR1 is LNHDA and CDR2 is SQIVND (reference sequence). The CDR3 runs to 16 residues. CDR3 sequence (DNA): TGTGCCAGTATTCCGGGACAAGCCCAATTCGGCACTGAAGCTTTCTTT. It specifies CASIPGQAQFGTEAFF.

This chain uses TRBV19 with TRBJ1-5; no clear D gene. The length of the CDR3 is 15 residues. Per germline, CDR1 LNHDA and CDR2 SQIVND (reference sequence). Trimming pared 10 bases from V and 4 bases from J, leaving 20 bases between. CDR3 DNA sequence: TGTGCCACATCGGGTATGCGGGGTTCTAATCAGCCCCAGCATTTT. This translates into CATSGMRGSNQPQHF.

The chain couples TRBV7-2 to TRBJ1-2; D remains unclear. Germline V lookup: CDR1 SGHTA, CDR2 FQGNSA. Trimming took off 4 bases at V and 6 bases at J, with 15 bases between the two ends. The CDR3 covers 14 residues. CDR3 amino acids: CASSSLRTSNGYTF. The DNA for the CDR3 is TGTGCCAGCAGCTCCTTGAGGACTTCGAATGGCTACACCTTC. Full variable domain (remainder filled in from reference TRBV7-2 and TRBJ1-2): GAGVSQSPSNKVTEKGKDVELRCDPISGHTALYWYRQSLGQGLEFLIYFQGNSAPDKSGLPSDRFSAERTGGSVSTLTIQRTQQEDSAVYLCASSSLRTSNGYTFGSGTRLTVV.

The chain couples TRBV2 to TRBJ1-1; the D is unclear. CDR1 SNHLY and CDR2 FYNNEI come from the germline V gene. The CDR3 length is 14 residues. V was shortened by 7 bases and J by 1 base, with 13 bases between the two germline ends. The CDR3 sequence is CASTPTPGNTEAFF. The CDR3 bases are TGTGCCAGCACCCCTACCCCCGGGAACACTGAAGCTTTCTTT. Full variable domain (outside the CDR3, taken from reference TRBV2 and TRBJ1-1): EPEVTQTPSHQVTQMGQEVILRCVPISNHLYFYWYRQILGQKVEFLVSFYNNEISEKSEIFDDQFSVERPDGSNFTLKIRSTKLEDSAMYFCASTPTPGNTEAFFGQGTRLTVV.

The gene calls are TRBV7-9 and TRBJ1-4; D might be TRBD1 (6 bases). Germline loops: CDR1 SEHNR, CDR2 FQNEAQ (reference sequence). The CDR3 length is 15 residues. Trimming took off 5 bases at V and 5 bases at J, with 15 bases between the two ends. CDR3 region: CASSRYREGNEKLFF. DNA for the CDR3: TGTGCCAGCAGCCGCTACAGGGAAGGAAATGAAAAACTGTTTTTT.

This chain uses TRBV27 with TRBJ1-5; possibly TRBD1 for D (5 bases). The CDR3 runs 14 residues. Germline V lookup: CDR1 MNHEY, CDR2 SMNVEV (reference sequence). V dropped 6 bases and J dropped 3 bases, with 12 bases sitting between them. The CDR3 DNA reads as TGTGCCAGCAGAATTGGGGGGGTCAATCAGCCCCAGCATTTT. Translating it yields CASRIGGVNQPQHF.

The J gene is TRBJ1-2, the V gene TRBV19; D is possibly TRBD1 (5 bases). This CDR3 contains 14 residues. Trimming cost V 3 bases and J 5 bases, with 13 bases left between them. CDR1 and CDR2 from the germline V gene are LNHDA and SQIVND (reference sequence). The CDR3 region has the DNA TGTGCCAGTAGTATCCAGTCAGGGAAGTATGGCTACACCTTC. Its translation is CASSIQSGKYGYTF.

This chain links TRBV19 with TRBJ2-1, with 8 bases aligning to TRBD2. Looked up from germline, CDR1 is LNHDA and CDR2 is SQIVND (reference sequence). The CDR3 runs 15 residues. The ends lost 2 bases at V and 7 bases at J; junction bases unmatched: 7. CDR3 loop: CASSINSGLENEQFF. The CDR3 bases are TGTGCCAGTAGTATAAACTCGGGACTAGAAAATGAGCAGTTCTTC.

In this sample, this clone turned up once. The chain couples TRBV11-2 to TRBJ1-6; D gene unclear. Germline V gives CDR1 SGHAT, CDR2 FQNNGV. The CDR3 extends over 15 amino acids. V dropped 3 bases and J dropped 5 bases, with 11 bases sitting between them. In nucleotides, the CDR3 is TGTGCCAGCAGCTTGCCGGCAGAGGATAATTCACCCCTCCACTTT. Its protein product is CASSLPAEDNSPLHF.

This clone was counted at least ten times. The rearrangement links TRBV10-3 to TRBJ1-2; weak D call: TRBD1 (6 bases). Trimming removed 4 bases at V and 4 bases at J, with 16 bases between. Per the germline V gene, CDR1 is ENHRY and CDR2 is SYGVKD. This CDR3 region has 15 residues. The CDR3 reads CAISAPQGTAYGYTF. The CDR3 region has the DNA TGTGCCATCAGTGCGCCACAGGGAACCGCCTATGGCTACACCTTC.

This sequence joins TRBV11-2 and TRBJ1-2; 7 nucleotides align to TRBD1. After removal of 5 bases from V and 4 bases from J, the junction contained 7 bases not matched to a gene. Germline CDR1 is SGHAT and CDR2 is FQNNGV. The CDR3 totals 14 residues. CDR3 bases: TGTGCCAGCAGCCCCGCCGGGACAGTCTATGGCTACACCTTC. It translates to CASSPAGTVYGYTF. The entire variable domain, with the rest obtained from reference TRBV11-2 and TRBJ1-2, is as follows: EAGVAQSPRYKIIEKRQSVAFWCNPISGHATLYWYQQILGQGPKLLIQFQNNGVVDDSQLPKDRFSAERLKGVDSTLKIQPAKLEDSAVYLCASSPAGTVYGYTFGSGTRLTVV.

The V call is TRBV5-4, the J call TRBJ2-2; D not resolved. This CDR3 is 13 amino acids long. Germline V gives CDR1 SGHNT, CDR2 YYREEE (reference sequence). The germline V and J ends were trimmed by 3 bases and 4 bases, with 7 bases remaining between them. CDR3 nucleotides: TGTGCCAGCAGCTCTCTAAGCACCGGGGAGCTGTTTTTT. Translated, it gives CASSSLSTGELFF.

The J gene is TRBJ2-7, the V gene TRBV30; D is perhaps TRBD2 (6 bases). From germline, CDR1 is GTSNPN and CDR2 SVGIG (reference sequence). V was pared by 0 bases and J by 7 bases, with 19 bases between. The CDR3 covers 15 residues. The CDR3, as DNA: TGTGCCTGGAGTGTAGGTTCTGTAGGGACTGGGGAGCAGTACTTC. Its translation: CAWSVGSVGTGEQYF.

This clone was counted a few times. The chain employs TRBV7-2 and TRBJ2-3; 8 bases are shared with TRBD2. Germline-derived CDR1 and CDR2 are SGHTA and FQGNSA. The junction had 4 bases not matched to a gene; V was cut back by 3 bases and J by 5 bases. The CDR3 runs 14 residues. Here the CDR3 DNA reads TGTGCCAGCAGCTTGCGGGGGGCTGGAGATACGCAGTATTTT. Translation gives CASSLRGAGDTQYF.

The chain joins TRBV5-4 to TRBJ1-6; the D gene is possibly TRBD1 (5 bases). The V gene lost 9 bases and the J gene lost 2 bases, with 15 bases spanning the gap. This CDR3 has 15 amino acids. Germline lookup yields CDR1 SGHNT and CDR2 YYREEE (reference sequence). As DNA, the CDR3 is TGTGCCACCCAGCCAGGGCCAGCCTATAATTCACCCCTCCACTTT. Its translation: CATQPGPAYNSPLHF.

The chain joins TRBV19 to TRBJ2-7, with TRBD1 matching 10 bases. The V and J ends lost 8 bases and 3 bases, in that order; junction bases with no gene match: 7. This CDR3 spans 14 amino acids. CDR1 and CDR2 from the germline V gene are LNHDA and SQIVND (reference sequence). The CDR3 DNA reads TGTGCCAGTTCCGGGGGACAGGGGTTCTACGAGCAGTACTTC. Translation gives CASSGGQGFYEQYF. Complete variable domain (other parts from reference TRBV19 and TRBJ2-7): DGGITQSPKYLFRKEGQNVTLSCEQNLNHDAMYWYRQDPGQGLRLIYYSQIVNDFQKGDIAEGYSVSREKKESFPLTVTSAQKNPTAFYLCASSGGQGFYEQYFGPGTRLTVT.

The chain links TRBV24-1 to TRBJ2-7; D may be TRBD1 (5 bases). The CDR3 is made up of 12 amino acids. The germline V and J ends were trimmed by 6 bases and 6 bases, with 11 bases remaining between them. Germline V lookup: CDR1 KGHDR, CDR2 SFDVKD. The CDR3, as DNA: TGTGCCACCAGTCCAGGGTATGGCGAGCAGTACTTC. As protein: CATSPGYGEQYF.

The chain uses TRBV4-1 and TRBJ2-1; 8 nucleotides align to TRBD2. CDR3 length: 16 amino acids. J gave up 8 bases and V 1 base, and 10 bases lay outside the gene matches. Per the germline V gene, CDR1 is MGHRA and CDR2 is YSYEKL. CDR3: CASSQVTRPGGDEQFF. In DNA, the CDR3 is TGCGCCAGCAGCCAAGTTACTAGACCCGGGGGGGATGAGCAGTTCTTC.

This chain joins TRBV19 and TRBJ1-6; 11 bases align to TRBD1. The CDR3 is 15 amino acids. Germline assignment: CDR1 LNHDA and CDR2 SQIVND (reference sequence). V trimming: 4 bases; J trimming: 9 bases; junction bases outside the gene matches: 5. As DNA, the CDR3 is TGTGCCAGTAGTACCTCCGGGACAGGGGGTTCACCCCTCCACTTT. This encodes CASSTSGTGGSPLHF.